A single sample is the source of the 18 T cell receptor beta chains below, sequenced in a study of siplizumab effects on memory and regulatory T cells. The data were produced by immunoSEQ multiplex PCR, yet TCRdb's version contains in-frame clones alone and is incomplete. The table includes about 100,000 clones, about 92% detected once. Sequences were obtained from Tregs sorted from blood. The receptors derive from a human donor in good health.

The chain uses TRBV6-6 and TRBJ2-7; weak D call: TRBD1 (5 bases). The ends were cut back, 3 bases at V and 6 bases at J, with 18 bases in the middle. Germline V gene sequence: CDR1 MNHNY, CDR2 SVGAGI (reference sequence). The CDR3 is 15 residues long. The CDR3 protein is CASSYWHGSQGEQYF. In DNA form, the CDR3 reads TGTGCCAGCAGTTATTGGCATGGGTCCCAGGGCGAGCAGTACTTC.

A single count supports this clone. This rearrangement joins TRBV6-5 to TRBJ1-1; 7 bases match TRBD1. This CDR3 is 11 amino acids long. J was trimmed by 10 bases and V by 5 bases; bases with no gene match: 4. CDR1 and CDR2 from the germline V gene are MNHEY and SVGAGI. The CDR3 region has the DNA TGTGCCAGCAGTGAGGGGGCGGCAGCTTTCTTT. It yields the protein CASSEGAAAFF.

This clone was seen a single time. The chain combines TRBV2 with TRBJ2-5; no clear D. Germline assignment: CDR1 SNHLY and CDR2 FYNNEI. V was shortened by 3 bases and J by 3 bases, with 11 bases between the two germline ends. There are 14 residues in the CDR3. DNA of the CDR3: TGTGCCAGCAGTGATAAACTAAAGGAAGAGACCCAGTACTTC. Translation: CASSDKLKEETQYF.

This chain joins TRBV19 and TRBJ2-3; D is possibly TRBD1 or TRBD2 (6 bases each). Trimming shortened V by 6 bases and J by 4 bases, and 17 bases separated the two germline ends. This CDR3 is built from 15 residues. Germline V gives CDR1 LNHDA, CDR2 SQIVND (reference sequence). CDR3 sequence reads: CASRSAVGGPDTQYF. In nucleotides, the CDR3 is TGTGCCAGTAGGTCGGCGGTGGGGGGCCCAGATACGCAGTATTTT.

DNA for the CDR3: TGCAGCGAAAGACAGGTACCTGGAAACACCATATATTTT. Protein product: CSERQVPGNTIYF. The rearrangement links TRBV29-1 to TRBJ1-3; D possibly corresponds to TRBD1 (6 bases). This CDR3 is built from 13 residues. CDR1 SQVTM and CDR2 ANQGSEA come from the germline V gene. The V and J ends lost 7 bases and 2 bases respectively, with 12 bases between them.

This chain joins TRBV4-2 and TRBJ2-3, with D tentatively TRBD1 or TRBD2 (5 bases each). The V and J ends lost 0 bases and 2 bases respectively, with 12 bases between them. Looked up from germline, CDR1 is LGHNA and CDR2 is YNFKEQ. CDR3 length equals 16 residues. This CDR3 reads CASSQDLGESTDTQYF. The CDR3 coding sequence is TGTGCCAGCAGCCAAGATCTGGGGGAGTCCACAGATACGCAGTATTTT.

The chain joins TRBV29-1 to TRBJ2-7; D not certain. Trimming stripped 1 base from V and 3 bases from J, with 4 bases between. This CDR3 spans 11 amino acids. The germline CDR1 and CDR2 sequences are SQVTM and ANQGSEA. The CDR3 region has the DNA TGCAGCGTTGAAGTGAACTACGAGCAGTACTTC. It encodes CSVEVNYEQYF.

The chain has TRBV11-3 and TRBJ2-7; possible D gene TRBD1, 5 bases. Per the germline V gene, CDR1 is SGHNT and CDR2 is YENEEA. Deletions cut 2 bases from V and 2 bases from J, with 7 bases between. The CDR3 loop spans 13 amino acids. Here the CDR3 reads CASSLRQPYEQYF. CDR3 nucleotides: TGTGCCAGCAGCTTACGACAGCCCTACGAGCAGTACTTC.

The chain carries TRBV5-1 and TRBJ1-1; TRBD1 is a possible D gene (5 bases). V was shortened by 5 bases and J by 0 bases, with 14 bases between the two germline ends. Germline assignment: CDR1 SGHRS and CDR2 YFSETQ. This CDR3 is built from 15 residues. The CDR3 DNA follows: TGCGCCAGCAGACGGGACCTTACCCTGAACACTGAAGCTTTCTTT. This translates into CASRRDLTLNTEAFF.

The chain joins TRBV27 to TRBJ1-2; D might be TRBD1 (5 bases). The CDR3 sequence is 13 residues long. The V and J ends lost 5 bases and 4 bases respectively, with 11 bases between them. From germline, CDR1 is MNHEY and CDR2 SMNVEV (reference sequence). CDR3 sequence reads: CASSPGRTYGYTF. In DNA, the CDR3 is TGTGCCAGCAGTCCGGGACGGACCTATGGCTACACCTTC.

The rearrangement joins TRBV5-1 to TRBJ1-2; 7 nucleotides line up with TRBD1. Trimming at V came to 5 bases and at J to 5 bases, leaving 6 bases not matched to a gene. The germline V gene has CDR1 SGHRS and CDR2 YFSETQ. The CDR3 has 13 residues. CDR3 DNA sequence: TGCGCCAGCAGTCTAGACAGGGCGTATGGCTACACCTTC. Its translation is CASSLDRAYGYTF.

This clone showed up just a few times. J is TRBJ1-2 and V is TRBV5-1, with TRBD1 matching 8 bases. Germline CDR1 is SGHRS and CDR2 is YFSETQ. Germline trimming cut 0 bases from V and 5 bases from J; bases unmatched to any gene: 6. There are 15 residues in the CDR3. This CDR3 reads CASSLGQGADYGYTF. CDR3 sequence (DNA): TGCGCCAGCAGCTTGGGTCAGGGGGCGGATTATGGCTACACCTTC.

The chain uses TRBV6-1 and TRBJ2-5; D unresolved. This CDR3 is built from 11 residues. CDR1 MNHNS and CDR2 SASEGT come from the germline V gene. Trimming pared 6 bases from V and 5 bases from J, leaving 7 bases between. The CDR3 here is CASRGKETQYF. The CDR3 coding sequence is TGTGCCAGCAGGGGTAAGGAGACCCAGTACTTC.

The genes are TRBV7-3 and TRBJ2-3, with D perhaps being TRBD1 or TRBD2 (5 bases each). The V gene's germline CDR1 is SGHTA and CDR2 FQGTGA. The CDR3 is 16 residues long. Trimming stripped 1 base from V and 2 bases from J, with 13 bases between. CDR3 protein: CASSLMGQGVTDTQYF. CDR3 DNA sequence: TGTGCCAGCAGCTTAATGGGGCAGGGAGTCACAGATACGCAGTATTTT.

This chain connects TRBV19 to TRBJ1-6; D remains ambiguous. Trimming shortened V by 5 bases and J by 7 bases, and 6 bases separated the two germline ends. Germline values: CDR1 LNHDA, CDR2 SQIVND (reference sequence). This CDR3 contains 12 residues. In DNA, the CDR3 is TGTGCCAGTAGTGTGGGGAATTCACCCCTCCACTTT. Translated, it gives CASSVGNSPLHF.

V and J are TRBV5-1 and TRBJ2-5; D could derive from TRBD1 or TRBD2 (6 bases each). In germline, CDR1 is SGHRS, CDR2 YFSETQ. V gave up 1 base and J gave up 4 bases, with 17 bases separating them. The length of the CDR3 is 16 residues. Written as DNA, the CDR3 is TGCGCCAGCAGCTTGTCGACGAGGGGGGCGGGAGAGACCCAGTACTTC. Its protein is CASSLSTRGAGETQYF.

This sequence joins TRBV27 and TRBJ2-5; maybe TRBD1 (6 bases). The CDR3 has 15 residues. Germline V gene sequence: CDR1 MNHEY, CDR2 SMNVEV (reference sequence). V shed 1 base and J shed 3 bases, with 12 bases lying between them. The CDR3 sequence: CASSLFRGREETQYF. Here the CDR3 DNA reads TGTGCCAGCAGTTTATTCAGGGGCAGGGAAGAGACCCAGTACTTC.

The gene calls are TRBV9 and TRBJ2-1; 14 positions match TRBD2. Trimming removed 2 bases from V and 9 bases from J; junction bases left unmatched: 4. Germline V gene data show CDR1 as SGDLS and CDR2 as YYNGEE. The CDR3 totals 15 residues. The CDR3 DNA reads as TGTGCCAGCAGCGTGGGACTAGCGGGAGCGGTTGAGCAGTTCTTC. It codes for CASSVGLAGAVEQFF. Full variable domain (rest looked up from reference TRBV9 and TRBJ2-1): DSGVTQTPKHLITATGQRVTLRCSPRSGDLSVYWYQQSLDQGLQFLIQYYNGEERAKGNILERFSAQQFPDLHSELNLSSLELGDSALYFCASSVGLAGAVEQFFGPGTRLTVL.